This TCR beta chain emerged from a study of blood T cells in healthy people across ages. Study results and limitations: The CMV status of each donor remained undetermined, and this could have confounded shifts in expanded clonotypes. Compared with aged donors, long-lived donors showed fewer expanded clones, suggesting selection. Diversity of TCR beta per million T cells declined in a roughly linear way with age.

Sample-barcoded 5' priming and a J-beta primer mix drove a second PCR of about 7 to 11 cycles. Every sample gave at least 2.5 million paired-end reads containing CDR3. Using its own MiXCR run on the 5' RACE reads, TCRdb lists one record per CDR3 protein. Among 800,000 to 1,000,000 distinct CDR3 sequences listed, about 44% were seen once. This clonotype was recorded once. Its antigen is unknown. The TCR was taken from a man aged 25 to 40 in good health. The sequenced sample consisted of blood.

The CDR3: CASSQDSGRRTGTSVEQFF. The CDR3 region has the DNA TGTGCCAGCAGCCAAGATTCGGGCCGCAGGACAGGGACCTCGGTTGAGCAGTTCTTC. This chain connects TRBV4-2 to TRBJ2-1; 8 positions agree with TRBD1. The CDR3 has 19 amino acids. Trimming took 0 bases from V and 9 from J; bases not matched to a gene: 19. Germline loops: CDR1 LGHNA, CDR2 YNFKEQ.